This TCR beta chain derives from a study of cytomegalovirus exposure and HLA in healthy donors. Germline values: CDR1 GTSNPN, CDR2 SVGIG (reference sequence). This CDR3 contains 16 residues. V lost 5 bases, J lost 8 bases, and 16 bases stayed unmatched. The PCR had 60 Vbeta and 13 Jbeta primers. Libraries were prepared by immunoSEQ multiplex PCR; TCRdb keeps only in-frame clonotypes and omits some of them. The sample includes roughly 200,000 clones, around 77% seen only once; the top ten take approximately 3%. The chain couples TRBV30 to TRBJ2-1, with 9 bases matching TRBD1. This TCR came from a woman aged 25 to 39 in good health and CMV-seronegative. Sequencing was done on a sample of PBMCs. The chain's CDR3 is CAWYGHSGQGVYEQFF. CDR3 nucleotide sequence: TGTGCCTGGTATGGACACTCGGGACAGGGAGTATATGAGCAGTTCTTC.